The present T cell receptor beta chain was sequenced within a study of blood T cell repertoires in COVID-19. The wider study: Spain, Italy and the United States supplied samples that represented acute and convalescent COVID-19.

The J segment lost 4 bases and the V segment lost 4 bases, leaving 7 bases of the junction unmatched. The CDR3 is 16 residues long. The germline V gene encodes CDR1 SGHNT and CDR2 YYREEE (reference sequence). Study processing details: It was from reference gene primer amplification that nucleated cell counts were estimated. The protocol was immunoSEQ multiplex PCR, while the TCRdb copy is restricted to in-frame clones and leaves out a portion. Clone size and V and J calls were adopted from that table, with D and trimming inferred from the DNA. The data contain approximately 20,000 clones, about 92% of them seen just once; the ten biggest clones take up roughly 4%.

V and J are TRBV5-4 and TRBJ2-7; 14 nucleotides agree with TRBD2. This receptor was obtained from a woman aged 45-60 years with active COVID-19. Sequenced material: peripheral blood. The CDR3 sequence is CASSAGTSGRIYEQYF. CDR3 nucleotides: TGTGCCAGCAGCGCGGGGACTAGCGGGAGAATTTACGAGCAGTACTTC.